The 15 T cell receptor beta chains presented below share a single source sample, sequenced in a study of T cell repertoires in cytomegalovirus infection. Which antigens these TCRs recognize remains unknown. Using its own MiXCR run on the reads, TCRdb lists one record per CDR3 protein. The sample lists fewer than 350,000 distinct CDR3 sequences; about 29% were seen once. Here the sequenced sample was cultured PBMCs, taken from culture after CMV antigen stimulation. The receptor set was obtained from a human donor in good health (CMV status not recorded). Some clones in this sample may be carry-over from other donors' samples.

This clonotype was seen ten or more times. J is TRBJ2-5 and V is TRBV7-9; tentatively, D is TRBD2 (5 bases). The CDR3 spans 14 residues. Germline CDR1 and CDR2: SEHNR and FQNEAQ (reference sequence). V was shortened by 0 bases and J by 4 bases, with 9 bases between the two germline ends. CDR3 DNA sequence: TGTGCCAGCAGCTTAGCAGAGGCGGGAGAGACCCAGTACTTC. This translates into CASSLAEAGETQYF. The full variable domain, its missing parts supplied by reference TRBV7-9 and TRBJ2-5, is DTGVSQNPRHKITKRGQNVTFRCDPISEHNRLYWYRQTLGQGPEFLTYFQNEAQLEKSRLLSDRFSAERPKGSFSTLEIQRTEQGDSAMYLCASSLAEAGETQYFGPGTRLLVL.

CDR3 protein: CASSTRQGRTDTQYF. CDR3 DNA: TGTGCCAGCAGTACACGACAGGGACGCACAGATACGCAGTATTTT. V usage is TRBV6-1 and J usage is TRBJ2-3, with 7 bases identical to TRBD1. Germline V lookup: CDR1 MNHNS, CDR2 SASEGT. The CDR3 is 15 amino acids. V gave up 5 bases and J gave up 1 base; unmatched junction bases: 6.

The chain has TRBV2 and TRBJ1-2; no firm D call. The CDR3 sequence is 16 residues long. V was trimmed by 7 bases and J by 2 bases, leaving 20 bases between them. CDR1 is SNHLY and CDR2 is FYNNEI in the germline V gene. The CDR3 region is CASNPKGTVLNYGYTF. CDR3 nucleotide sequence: TGTGCCAGCAACCCAAAAGGAACAGTCTTAAACTATGGCTACACCTTC.

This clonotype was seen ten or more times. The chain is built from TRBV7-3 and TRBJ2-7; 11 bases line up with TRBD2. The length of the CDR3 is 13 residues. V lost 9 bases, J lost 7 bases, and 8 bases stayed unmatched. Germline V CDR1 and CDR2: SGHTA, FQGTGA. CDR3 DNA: TGTGCCAGTGGGACTAGCGGTTCGGGGGAGCAGTACTTC. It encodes CASGTSGSGEQYF.

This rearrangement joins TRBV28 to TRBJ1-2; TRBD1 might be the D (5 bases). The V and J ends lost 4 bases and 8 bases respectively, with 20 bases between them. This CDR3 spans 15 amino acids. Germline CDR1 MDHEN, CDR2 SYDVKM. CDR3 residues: CASSSRGGELGGYTF. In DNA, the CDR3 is TGTGCCAGCAGTTCTCGCGGGGGGGAGTTGGGGGGCTACACCTTC.

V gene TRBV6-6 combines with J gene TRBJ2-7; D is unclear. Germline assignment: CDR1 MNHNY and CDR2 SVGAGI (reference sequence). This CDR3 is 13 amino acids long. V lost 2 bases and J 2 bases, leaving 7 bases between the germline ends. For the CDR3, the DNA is TGTGCCAGCAGTTACGGGCTAACCTACGAGCAGTACTTC. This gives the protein CASSYGLTYEQYF.

Here the CDR3 reads CASSDRDGGGDYGYTF. The CDR3 DNA follows: TGTGCCAGCAGTGACCGCGACGGGGGAGGGGACTATGGCTACACCTTC. The chain links TRBV6-1 to TRBJ1-2, with D perhaps matching TRBD1 (5 bases). Germline loops: CDR1 MNHNS, CDR2 SASEGT. Trimming stripped 3 bases from V and 3 bases from J, with 17 bases between. The CDR3 extends over 16 amino acids.

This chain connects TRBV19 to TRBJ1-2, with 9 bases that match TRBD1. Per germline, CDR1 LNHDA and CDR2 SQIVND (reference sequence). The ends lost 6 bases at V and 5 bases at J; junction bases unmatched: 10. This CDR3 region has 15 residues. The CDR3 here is CASRIHRDRAYGYTF. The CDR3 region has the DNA TGTGCCAGTAGGATCCACCGGGACAGGGCGTATGGCTACACCTTC.

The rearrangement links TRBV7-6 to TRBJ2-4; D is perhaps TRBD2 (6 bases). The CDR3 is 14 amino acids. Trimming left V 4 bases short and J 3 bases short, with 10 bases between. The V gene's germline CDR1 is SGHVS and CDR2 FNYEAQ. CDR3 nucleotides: TGTGCCAGCAGCTCGGACTACCACAAAAACATTCAGTACTTC. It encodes CASSSDYHKNIQYF.

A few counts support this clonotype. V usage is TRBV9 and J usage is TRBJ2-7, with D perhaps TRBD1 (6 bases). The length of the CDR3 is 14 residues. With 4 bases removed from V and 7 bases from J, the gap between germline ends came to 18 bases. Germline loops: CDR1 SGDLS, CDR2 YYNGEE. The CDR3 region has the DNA TGTGCCAGCAGCCCGTCCGGGACACCGACAGAGCAGTACTTC. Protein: CASSPSGTPTEQYF.

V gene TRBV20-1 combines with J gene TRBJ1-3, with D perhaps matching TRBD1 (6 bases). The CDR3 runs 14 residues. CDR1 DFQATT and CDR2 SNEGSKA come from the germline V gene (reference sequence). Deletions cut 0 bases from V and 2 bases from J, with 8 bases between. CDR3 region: CSARDQGPGNTIYF. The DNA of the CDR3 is TGCAGTGCTAGAGATCAGGGGCCTGGAAACACCATATATTTT.

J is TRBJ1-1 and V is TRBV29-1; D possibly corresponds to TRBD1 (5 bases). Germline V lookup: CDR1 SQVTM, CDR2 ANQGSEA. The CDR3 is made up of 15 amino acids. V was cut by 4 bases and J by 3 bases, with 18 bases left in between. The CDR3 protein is CSVVGTQVLYTEAFF. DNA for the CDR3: TGCAGCGTTGTAGGGACCCAAGTTCTCTACACTGAAGCTTTCTTT.

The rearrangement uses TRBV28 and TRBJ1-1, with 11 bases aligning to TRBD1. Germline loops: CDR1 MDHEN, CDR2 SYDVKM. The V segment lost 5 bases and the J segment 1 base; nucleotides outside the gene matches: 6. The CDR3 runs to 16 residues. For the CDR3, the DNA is TGTGCCAGCAGTACCGGGACAGGGGGTAAGAACACTGAAGCTTTCTTT. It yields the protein CASSTGTGGKNTEAFF.

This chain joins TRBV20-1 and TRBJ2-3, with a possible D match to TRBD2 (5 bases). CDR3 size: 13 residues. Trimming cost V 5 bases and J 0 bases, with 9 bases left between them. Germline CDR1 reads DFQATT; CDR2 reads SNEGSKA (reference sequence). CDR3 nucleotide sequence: TGCAGTGCTCCCCGGACTAGCACAGATACGCAGTATTTT. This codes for CSAPRTSTDTQYF.

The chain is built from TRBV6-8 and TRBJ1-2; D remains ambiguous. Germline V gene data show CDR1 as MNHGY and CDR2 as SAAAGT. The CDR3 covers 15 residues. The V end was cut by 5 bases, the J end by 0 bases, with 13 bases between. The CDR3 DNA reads TGTGCCAGCAGTCGCCGGACGGTTACTAACTATGGCTACACCTTC. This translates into CASSRRTVTNYGYTF.